The 8 T cell receptor beta chains below were found in one sample sequenced in a study of glioma-infiltrating T cells. The iRepertoire nested amplicon-rescue multiplex PCR amplified TCR alpha and beta CDR3s from RNA. TCRdb independently ran MiXCR on the multiplex PCR reads; one entry per CDR3 protein. The sample consists of approximately 400,000 distinct CDR3 sequences, roughly 41% of them appearing once. The sample comprised glioma tissue, nonneoplastic brain tissue, or PBMCs (not recorded which). The receptors come from a human donor with low-grade glioma or glioblastoma, undergoing nonglioma brain surgery, or in good health (not recorded which).

This clonotype appeared a few times. This chain uses TRBV27 with TRBJ2-3; 7 bases line up with TRBD1. Germline V lookup: CDR1 MNHEY, CDR2 SMNVEV (reference sequence). The CDR3 loop spans 16 amino acids. CDR3 coding DNA: TGTGCTACCAGTGACCCCGGGACAGCTAGCACAGATACGCAGTATTTT. Protein product: CATSDPGTASTDTQYF.

This clonotype was counted a few times. V gene TRBV4-2 combines with J gene TRBJ1-2; 9 positions agree with TRBD1. This CDR3 is 14 amino acids long. V was clipped by 4 bases and J by 0 bases; unmatched bases: 0. The germline gives CDR1 LGHNA, CDR2 YNFKEQ. This CDR3 is CASSRQGANYGYTF. DNA for the CDR3: TGTGCCAGCAGCCGACAGGGGGCTAACTATGGCTACACCTTC.

Remarks on this clonotype: As the CDR3 is not closed by the conserved phenylalanine or tryptophan, this likely results from a read error. The chain uses TRBV6-2 or TRBV6-3 and TRBJ2-5; D unresolved. The V gene lost 5 bases and the J gene lost 1 base, with 11 bases spanning the gap. CDR3 length: 14 amino acids. Germline values: CDR1 MNHEY, CDR2 SVGEGT. CDR3: CASSLGPFQETQYL. The CDR3 DNA is TGTGCCAGCAGTCTAGGGCCATTCCAAGAGACCCAGTACCTC.

As concerns this clonotype: Given a much more abundant clone one base away, this may be a read error. The chain combines TRBV28 with TRBJ1-1; D unresolved. The CDR3 has 11 residues. Germline CDR1 is MDHEN and CDR2 is SYDVKM. Deletions cut 8 bases from V and 4 bases from J, with 8 bases between. Written as DNA, the CDR3 is TGTGCCAGCCGTCCCCTCACTGAAGCTTTCTTT. This codes for CASRPLTEAFF.

A few counts support this clonotype. The V gene is TRBV7-6, the J gene TRBJ2-5; D is possibly TRBD1 (6 bases). Trimming took 5 bases from V and 3 from J, leaving 10 bases between them. The CDR3 extends over 13 amino acids. Germline V lookup: CDR1 SGHVS, CDR2 FNYEAQ. Here the CDR3 reads CASSRWTEETQYF. The CDR3 coding sequence is TGTGCCAGCAGCCGCTGGACAGAAGAGACCCAGTACTTC.

The V call is TRBV19, the J call TRBJ2-2, with 7 bases matching TRBD1. CDR1 and CDR2 from the germline V gene are LNHDA and SQIVND (reference sequence). The CDR3 is made up of 14 amino acids. V lost 5 bases and J lost 5; bases outside the gene matches: 5. The CDR3 DNA reads TGTGCCAGTAGTGCACAGGGGCGGACCGGGGAGCTGTTTTTT. Translation: CASSAQGRTGELFF.

The V call is TRBV27, the J call TRBJ2-2; D is unclear. The germline gives CDR1 MNHEY, CDR2 SMNVEV (reference sequence). This CDR3 contains 13 residues. Trimming removed 4 bases at V and 3 bases at J, with 6 bases between. CDR3 in DNA: TGTGCCAGCAGTTCCCAGTACACCGGGGAGCTGTTTTTT. Amino acids: CASSSQYTGELFF.

This chain uses TRBV4-1 with TRBJ1-1; D is undetermined. Trimming stripped 0 bases from V and 0 bases from J, with 5 bases between. The germline V gene has CDR1 MGHRA and CDR2 YSYEKL. The CDR3 runs 14 residues. The CDR3 DNA follows: TGCGCCAGCAGCCAAGAGAACCTGAACACTGAAGCTTTCTTT. This sequence encodes CASSQENLNTEAFF.